The 29 T cell receptor beta chains presented below share a single source sample, sequenced in a study of blood T cell repertoires in COVID-19. Sequencing used immunoSEQ multiplex PCR; TCRdb keeps in-frame clones, though not all of them. This sample has fewer than 300,000 clones, with about 86% found just once. Sequencing was carried out using peripheral blood. Receptors were obtained from a man aged 80 or over with acute or convalescent COVID-19.

This clone occurred a few times. The chain employs TRBV10-1 and TRBJ1-1; the match to TRBD1 covers 8 bases. CDR3 length: 14 amino acids. Looked up from germline, CDR1 is WNHNN and CDR2 is SYGVQD (reference sequence). V gave up 6 bases and J gave up 5 bases; unmatched junction bases: 8. For the CDR3, the DNA is TGCGCCAGCAGAGCAGGGGGCTCTAGTACTGAAGCTTTCTTT. Translated, it gives CASRAGGSSTEAFF.

V gene TRBV29-1 combines with J gene TRBJ2-1, with D possibly matching TRBD1 (6 bases). Germline-derived CDR1 and CDR2 are SQVTM and ANQGSEA. The CDR3 contains 12 residues. V was trimmed by 6 bases and J by 10 bases, leaving 16 bases between them. DNA for the CDR3: TGCAGCGTCAGGGACAATTCGAGGGAGCAGTTCTTC. Amino acid sequence: CSVRDNSREQFF.

In regard to this clone: The conserved final phenylalanine or tryptophan is absent from the CDR3, which likely points to a read error. It is unclear where the CDR3 begins or ends on the DNA, so no DNA is shown, and the CDR3 is as TCRdb lists it. The CDR3 here is CASSLLGQDYIDR. This rearrangement joins TRBV5-1 to TRBJ1-2. Per germline, CDR1 SGHRS and CDR2 YFSETQ. The CDR3 is 13 amino acids in total, end residues counted.

The rearrangement links TRBV2 to TRBJ1-1, with D possibly TRBD1 on 5 matching bases. Deletions cut 3 bases from V and 9 bases from J, with 14 bases between. This CDR3 has 13 amino acids. Germline CDR1 and CDR2: SNHLY and FYNNEI. CDR3 in amino acids: CASSERGGKKAFF. For the CDR3, the DNA is TGTGCCAGCAGTGAGCGTGGGGGGAAGAAAGCTTTCTTT.

The J gene is TRBJ1-4, the V gene TRBV21-1; TRBD1, the table's D call, lacks a check against the DNA. TRBV21-1 corresponds to a pseudogene. This CDR3 comprises 14 residues. The CDR3 loop reads CASNHRVPNEKLFF. CDR3 in DNA: TGTGCCAGCAACCACAGGGTTCCTAATGAAAAACTGTTTTTT.

The J gene is TRBJ2-7, the V gene TRBV20-1, with 9 bases that match TRBD1. Germline V CDR1 and CDR2: DFQATT, SNEGSKA (reference sequence). This CDR3 is built from 13 residues. V shed 3 bases and J 5 bases; nucleotides not matched to a gene: 5. The CDR3 reads CSASGDRDHEQYF. The CDR3 DNA sequence: TGCAGTGCTAGTGGGGACAGGGACCACGAGCAGTACTTC.

The chain links TRBV7-2 to TRBJ1-2, with D tentatively TRBD1 (5 bases). Germline V lookup: CDR1 SGHTA, CDR2 FQGNSA. Trimming took off 1 base at V and 10 bases at J, with 16 bases between the two ends. This CDR3 is 14 amino acids long. Written as DNA, the CDR3 is TGTGCCAGCAGCTTAGACTTCACGGCCAGGGCCTACACCTTC. Residues: CASSLDFTARAYTF.

The J gene is TRBJ2-3, the V gene TRBV25-1, with TRBD2 identical over 14 bases. CDR3 length: 16 residues. The germline gives CDR1 MGHDK, CDR2 SYGVNS. The V and J ends lost 4 bases and 4 bases, in that order; junction bases with no gene match: 4. The CDR3 nucleotides read TGTGCCAGCAGTGCGGGACTAGCGGGGGCCCCAGATACGCAGTATTTT. Translating it yields CASSAGLAGAPDTQYF.

The chain uses TRBV7-9 and TRBJ1-2; D is unresolved. Per the germline V gene, CDR1 is SEHNR and CDR2 is FQNEAQ (reference sequence). The CDR3 has 14 amino acids. V was pared by 1 base and J by 4 bases, with 10 bases between. CDR3 region: CASSLDHPVYGYTF. The CDR3 bases are TGTGCCAGCAGCTTAGACCACCCAGTCTATGGCTACACCTTC.

The rearrangement joins TRBV3-1 (or the pseudogene TRBV3-2) to TRBJ2-1; TRBD2 might be the D (7 bases). The CDR3 has 16 residues. Germline values: CDR1 LGHDT, CDR2 YNNKEL (reference sequence). Trimming left V 0 bases short and J 8 bases short, with 17 bases between. CDR3 in DNA: TGTGCCAGCAGCCAAGATCGGCTAGGGGGGGTCTATGAGCAGTTCTTC. Its translation: CASSQDRLGGVYEQFF.

A single count supports this clone. The J gene is TRBJ1-1, the V gene TRBV3-1 (or the pseudogene TRBV3-2), with D maybe TRBD1 (6 bases). This CDR3 is built from 14 residues. Germline loops: CDR1 LGHDT, CDR2 YNNKEL (reference sequence). The V gene lost 2 bases and the J gene lost 10 bases, with 17 bases spanning the gap. Written as DNA, the CDR3 is TGTGCCAGCAGCCAAATTGGACAGTCAGCGAGAGCTTTCTTT. Its protein is CASSQIGQSARAFF.

The chain is built from TRBV5-1 and TRBJ2-1, with 10 positions matching TRBD1. The V and J ends lost 0 bases and 8 bases, in that order; junction bases with no gene match: 8. This CDR3 is 16 amino acids long. The germline CDR1 and CDR2 sequences are SGHRS and YFSETQ. CDR3 DNA: TGCGCCAGCAGCTTGGATGGGACAGGGGACTGGGATGAGCAGTTCTTC. Its translation: CASSLDGTGDWDEQFF. Based on the CDR3 plus reference TRBV5-1 and TRBJ2-1, the full variable domain is KAGVTQTPRYLIKTRGQQVTLSCSPISGHRSVSWYQQTPGQGLQFLFEYFSETQRNKGNFPGRFSGRQFSNSRSEMNVSTLELGDSALYLCASSLDGTGDWDEQFFGPGTRLTVL.

CDR3: CSARDRREQYF. CDR3 DNA sequence: TGCAGTGCTAGAGATCGGAGGGAGCAGTACTTC. The rearrangement links TRBV20-1 to TRBJ2-7; a possible D gene is TRBD2 (5 bases). The CDR3 contains 11 residues. Per the germline V gene, CDR1 is DFQATT and CDR2 is SNEGSKA (reference sequence). Trimming left V 0 bases short and J 7 bases short, with 7 bases between.

The genes are TRBV3-1 (or the pseudogene TRBV3-2) and TRBJ1-4; 7 nucleotides align to TRBD1. Trimming at V came to 1 base and at J to 5 bases, leaving 4 bases not matched to a gene. The CDR3 covers 15 residues. Germline V CDR1 and CDR2: LGHDT, YNNKEL (reference sequence). CDR3 protein: CASSQAGGENEKLFF. The CDR3 DNA reads TGTGCCAGCAGCCAAGCAGGGGGTGAAAATGAAAAACTGTTTTTT.

The chain combines TRBV5-1 with TRBJ2-1, with 7 bases that match TRBD2. CDR1 and CDR2 (germline): SGHRS, YFSETQ. There are 15 residues in the CDR3. With 0 bases clipped from V and 4 bases from J, the junction kept 4 bases outside the gene matches. The CDR3, as DNA: TGCGCCAGCAGCTTGGGAGCGGGATATTACAATGAGCAGTTCTTC. Encoded protein: CASSLGAGYYNEQFF. Full variable domain (remainder filled in from reference TRBV5-1 and TRBJ2-1): KAGVTQTPRYLIKTRGQQVTLSCSPISGHRSVSWYQQTPGQGLQFLFEYFSETQRNKGNFPGRFSGRQFSNSRSEMNVSTLELGDSALYLCASSLGAGYYNEQFFGPGTRLTVL.

The rearrangement uses TRBV7-2 and TRBJ1-1; weak D call: TRBD1 (6 bases). The CDR3 length is 17 residues. The ends were cut back, 4 bases at V and 2 bases at J, with 20 bases in the middle. CDR1 and CDR2 from the germline V gene are SGHTA and FQGNSA. The DNA for the CDR3 is TGTGCCAGCAGCTCACTTGGCGGATGGGGGCCTAACACTGAAGCTTTCTTT. The encoded protein is CASSSLGGWGPNTEAFF.

Worth noting for this clone: Mismatch with germline at one junction end may stem from a read error. The chain combines TRBV9 with TRBJ1-5; unclear D gene. CDR1 SGDLS and CDR2 YYNGEE come from the germline V gene. This CDR3 spans 15 amino acids. In DNA form, the CDR3 reads TGTGTCAGCAGCGTAGACGCGTATAGCAATCAGCCCCAGCATTTT. Amino acid sequence: CVSSVDAYSNQPQHF.

This sequence joins TRBV5-6 and TRBJ1-1; 11 nucleotides match TRBD1. V gave up 0 bases and J gave up 2 bases; unmatched junction bases: 0. CDR1 is SGHDT, CDR2 YYEEEE, per germline. This CDR3 contains 15 residues. The CDR3 DNA reads as TGTGCCAGCAGCTTGGGGACAGGGGGCAACACTGAAGCTTTCTTT. Amino acid sequence: CASSLGTGGNTEAFF.

The J gene is TRBJ2-1, the V gene TRBV20-1; maybe TRBD2 (5 bases). Germline values: CDR1 DFQATT, CDR2 SNEGSKA (reference sequence). The CDR3 extends over 10 amino acids. V was trimmed by 5 bases and J by 13 bases, leaving 12 bases between them. The CDR3 region is CSAGRDKQFF. CDR3 bases: TGCAGTGCTGGCCGGGATAAACAGTTCTTC.

This CDR3 reads CASSPGQGPVSNQPQHF. The CDR3 coding sequence is TGCGCCAGCAGCCCGGGACAGGGTCCCGTCAGTAATCAGCCCCAGCATTTT. The chain employs TRBV4-1 and TRBJ1-5; 9 bases fit TRBD1. This CDR3 contains 17 residues. Germline loops: CDR1 MGHRA, CDR2 YSYEKL. J gave up 4 bases and V 4 bases, and 11 bases lay outside the gene matches.

The chain recombines TRBV27 with TRBJ2-1; TRBD1 matches at 9 bases. V trimming: 3 bases; J trimming: 4 bases; junction bases outside the gene matches: 19. The CDR3 extends over 20 amino acids. Germline V gives CDR1 MNHEY, CDR2 SMNVEV (reference sequence). In DNA, the CDR3 is TGTGCCAGCAGTTTTTACCGGACAGGGGACCTTATGGGGAAATACAATGAGCAGTTCTTC. This codes for CASSFYRTGDLMGKYNEQFF.

The J gene is TRBJ2-4, the V gene TRBV19; D perhaps matches TRBD2 (5 bases). Trimming took off 5 bases at V and 0 bases at J, with 17 bases between the two ends. The CDR3 runs 17 residues. The germline CDR1 and CDR2 sequences are LNHDA and SQIVND (reference sequence). The CDR3 sequence: CASSSTPLGVAKNIQYF. The CDR3 coding sequence is TGTGCCAGTAGTTCCACCCCTCTGGGAGTAGCCAAAAACATTCAGTACTTC.

This clone was seen only a few times. The chain carries TRBV5-4 and TRBJ2-5, with no clear D. This CDR3 has 12 amino acids. V was shortened by 3 bases and J by 0 bases, with 3 bases between the two germline ends. The germline CDR1 and CDR2 sequences are SGHNT and YYREEE (reference sequence). The CDR3 region is CASSSYQETQYF. The CDR3 coding sequence is TGTGCCAGCAGCTCGTACCAAGAGACCCAGTACTTC.

Only one count was recorded for this clone. V gene TRBV2 combines with J gene TRBJ1-2, with TRBD1 identical over 8 bases. The CDR3 spans 17 residues. Germline V gene lookup returns CDR1 SNHLY and CDR2 FYNNEI. Trimming took 6 bases from V and 4 from J; bases not matched to a gene: 16. The CDR3 loop is CASRGAGQGRGFYGYTF. The CDR3 coding sequence is TGTGCCAGCAGAGGGGCAGGACAGGGACGGGGGTTCTATGGCTACACCTTC.

The rearrangement joins TRBV28 to TRBJ2-1, with 8 nucleotides matching TRBD2. This CDR3 contains 17 residues. Germline loops: CDR1 MDHEN, CDR2 SYDVKM. V dropped 5 bases and J dropped 3; count of bases not matched to a gene: 12. The CDR3 protein is CASSLPLSGKGYNEQFF. CDR3 in DNA: TGTGCCAGCAGTCTCCCCCTTAGCGGGAAAGGCTACAATGAGCAGTTCTTC.

This chain joins TRBV5-4 and TRBJ1-2; 9 bases are shared with TRBD1. The CDR3 loop spans 15 amino acids. Germline values: CDR1 SGHNT, CDR2 YYREEE (reference sequence). With V trimmed by 3 bases and J by 4 bases, 7 bases remained unmatched. The CDR3: CASSSMTGGSYGYTF. The CDR3 region has the DNA TGTGCCAGCAGCTCGATGACAGGGGGAAGCTATGGCTACACCTTC.

A note on this clone: Distinct nucleotide sequences in the sample also encode this CDR3. The rearrangement links TRBV7-8 to TRBJ1-2; the D gene is possibly TRBD1 (5 bases). This CDR3 comprises 15 residues. Germline CDR1 reads SGHVS; CDR2 reads FQNEAQ. Trimming shortened V by 6 bases and J by 4 bases, and 18 bases separated the two germline ends. The CDR3 nucleotides are TGTGCCAGCAGTCCACGCAGGGTAAGGGGCTATGGCTACACCTTC. Translation gives CASSPRRVRGYGYTF.

This chain links TRBV24-1 with TRBJ2-2; 8 bases align to TRBD2. V was clipped by 1 base and J by 4 bases; unmatched bases: 1. The V gene's germline CDR1 is KGHDR and CDR2 SFDVKD. This CDR3 comprises 15 residues. CDR3 coding DNA: TGTGCCACCAGTGATTTCGGGACTAGCACCGGGGAGCTGTTTTTT. Encoded protein: CATSDFGTSTGELFF.

About this clone: Other DNA sequences in the sample encode the same CDR3. This sequence joins TRBV5-1 and TRBJ1-3; no definite D call. The germline gives CDR1 SGHRS, CDR2 YFSETQ. The CDR3 has 15 amino acids. The ends were cut back, 0 bases at V and 0 bases at J, with 7 bases in the middle. The CDR3 spells CASSLGSSSGNTIYF. DNA for the CDR3: TGCGCCAGCAGCTTGGGTTCGAGCTCTGGAAACACCATATATTTT. Complete variable domain (other parts from reference TRBV5-1 and TRBJ1-3): KAGVTQTPRYLIKTRGQQVTLSCSPISGHRSVSWYQQTPGQGLQFLFEYFSETQRNKGNFPGRFSGRQFSNSRSEMNVSTLELGDSALYLCASSLGSSSGNTIYFGEGSWLTVV.